Listed below are T cell receptor beta chains from one sample, sequenced in a study of CD8+ T cells in alopecia areata. Sequencing used immunoSEQ multiplex PCR; TCRdb keeps in-frame clones, though not all of them. This sample has about 140,000 clones; approximately 51% occur once, and the top ten carry roughly 0.92%. The sample was CD4+ T cells sorted from blood, taken at week 0. These TCRs come from a human donor with alopecia areata. Both conserved end residues are part of each CDR3. D genes are given only for firm matches. Expanded clones get a size class; other rows say once, few or many, or leave the size out.

13,TRBJ2-1,TRBV30,-,-,TGTGCCTGGAGTGTGGAGCTAGTGAATGAGCAGTTCTTC,CAWSVELVNEQFF
16,TRBJ2-3,TRBV5-4,few,-,TGTGCCAGCAGCGTCCCGGGACCAGTAGGCACAGATACGCAGTATTTT,CASSVPGPVGTDTQYF
15,TRBJ2-7,TRBV7-2,-,TRBD2,TGTGCCAGCAGCTCACCGGGACTAGTCTTTTACGAGCAGTACTTC,CASSSPGLVFYEQYF
16,TRBJ2-3,TRBV15,-,TRBD2,TGTGCCACCAGCAGATATAGCGGGAGGGGCACAGATACGCAGTATTTT,CATSRYSGRGTDTQYF
14,TRBJ1-1,TRBV29-1,few,TRBD1,TGCAGCGTTGCCGGGACAGTGGGTGACACTGAAGCTTTCTTT,CSVAGTVGDTEAFF
16,TRBJ2-4,TRBV6-1,-,TRBD2,TGTGCCAGCAGTGAGCCTAGCGGTCTAGCCAAAAACATTCAGTACTTC,CASSEPSGLAKNIQYF
14,TRBJ2-5,TRBV4-3,few,-,TGCGCCAGCAGCCAAGATAATGGCTTCGGGACCCAGTACTTC,CASSQDNGFGTQYF
13,TRBJ1-2,TRBV28,-,-,TGTGCCAGCAGTCGACAGCCTAACTATGGCTACACCTTC,CASSRQPNYGYTF
13,TRBJ2-1,TRBV2,-,-,TGTGCCAGCAGTGTTCGGGGGTTGGATGAGCAGTTCTTC,CASSVRGLDEQFF
11,TRBJ1-2,TRBV20-1,few,-,TGCAGTGCCAAGCGACAGACTGGCTACACCTTC,CSAKRQTGYTF
11,TRBJ2-7,TRBV28,few,-,TGTGCCAGCAGTTCACAATACGAGCAGTACTTC,CASSSQYEQYF
11,TRBJ1-1,TRBV11-1,-,-,TGTGCCAGCAGCTTAGTGGCTGAAGCTTTCTTT,CASSLVAEAFF
16,TRBJ2-4,TRBV7-2,few,-,TGTGCCAGCAGCTTATCCGTAGGGGTAGCCAAAAACATTCAGTACTTC,CASSLSVGVAKNIQYF
15,TRBJ2-2,TRBV7-8,-,TRBD2,TGTGCCAGCAGTTTTGCGGGAGCGGTTGTCGGGGAGCTGTTTTTT,CASSFAGAVVGELFF
15,TRBJ2-7,TRBV7-3,-,TRBD2,TGTGCCAGCAGCGTTGGACTAGTGAAGACACGCGAGCAGTACTTC,CASSVGLVKTREQYF
14,TRBJ1-3,TRBV6-5,-,-,TGTGCCAGCATGGGAAGCTCATCTGGAAACACCATATATTTT,CASMGSSSGNTIYF
12,TRBJ1-2,TRBV29-1,once,-,TGCAGCGTTGTTAGCACTTTCTATGGCTACACCTTC,CSVVSTFYGYTF
10,TRBJ2-5,TRBV29-1,few,-,TGCAGCGTTTCCCAAGAGACCCAGTACTTC,CSVSQETQYF
14,TRBJ1-2,TRBV6-5,-,-,TGTGCCAGCAGTTACCGGGAGATTAACTATGGCTACACCTTC,CASSYREINYGYTF
21,TRBJ2-7,TRBV4-1,-,TRBD2,TGCGCCAGCAGCCAAGGGCCCAGACTAGCGGGGGGTCTTATATCCTCCTACGAGCAGTACTTC,CASSQGPRLAGGLISSYEQYF
15,TRBJ2-3,TRBV29-1,-,TRBD2,TGCAGCCCTTCCGGGACTAGCGATGGCACAGATACGCAGTATTTT,CSPSGTSDGTDTQYF
16,TRBJ2-3,TRBV19,-,TRBD1,TGTGCCAGTAGTCAGCAGGGACAGACCAACACAGATACGCAGTATTTT,CASSQQGQTNTDTQYF
14,TRBJ2-7,TRBV6-5,few,-,TGTGCCAGCAGTCCGAGACTAGTACCCTGGGAGCAGTACTTC,CASSPRLVPWEQYF
14,TRBJ1-1,TRBV6-1,few,-,TGTGCCAGCAGTCCCGGACAGATCCCAACTGAAGCTTTCTTT,CASSPGQIPTEAFF
13,TRBJ2-1,TRBV29-1,-,TRBD1,TGCAGCGTCCTAGGACAGGGGCACAATGAGCAGTTCTTC,CSVLGQGHNEQFF
15,TRBJ1-2,TRBV19,-,TRBD1,TGTGCCAGTAGTATCTCCGGGACAGGGGTACGCGGCTACACCTTC,CASSISGTGVRGYTF
13,TRBJ2-7,TRBV29-1,few,TRBD2,TGCAGCGTTCGGACTAGCGCTAACTACGAGCAGTACTTC,CSVRTSANYEQYF
11,TRBJ1-2,TRBV6-1,-,-,TGTGCCAGCGATGGGAACTATGGCTACACCTTC,CASDGNYGYTF
15,TRBJ2-1,TRBV7-9,-,TRBD1,TGTGCCAGCAGCTTAACGGGACAGGGGGGCAATGAGCAGTTCTTC,CASSLTGQGGNEQFF
13,TRBJ2-2,TRBV2,-,TRBD2,TGTGCCAGCGGGGCTAGCGGACCCGGGGAGCTGTTTTTT,CASGASGPGELFF
15,TRBJ2-3,TRBV5-1,-,TRBD1,TGCGCCAGCAGCGCCCAGGACAGGGGAACAGATACGCAGTATTTT,CASSAQDRGTDTQYF
14,TRBJ2-7,TRBV19,-,-,TGTGCCAGTAAAGGGGGAGAAGGGTCCTACGAGCAGTACTTC,CASKGGEGSYEQYF
14,TRBJ2-5,TRBV6-5,-,TRBD1,TGTGCCAGCAGAGCCGGGACAGGGGCCGAGACCCAGTACTTC,CASRAGTGAETQYF
12,TRBJ1-3,TRBV30,-,-,TGTGCCTGGAGTCCGGGTATCGACCCCATATATTTT,CAWSPGIDPIYF
16,TRBJ2-2,TRBV5-1,-,-,TGCGCCAGCAGCTTGGGGGGCGGAAGAAGGACCGGGGAGCTGTTTTTT,CASSLGGGRRTGELFF
14,TRBJ1-2,TRBV15,few,-,TGTGCCACCAGCAGAGAAGGGGACGGCTATGGCTACACCTTC,CATSREGDGYGYTF
14,TRBJ2-2,TRBV5-5,few,-,TGTGCCAGCAGCGACCCGAGCGGGACCGGGGAGCTGTTTTTT,CASSDPSGTGELFF
20,TRBJ2-7,TRBV23-1,-,TRBD1,TGCGCCAGCAAGTCCGACGGCGGTTTAGGCCTCGACAGGGGGCGGCGCGAGCAGTACTTC,CASKSDGGLGLDRGRREQYF
14,TRBJ1-1,TRBV4-2,-,-,TGTGCCAGCAGCCAAGATTCCGCTTACACCGAAGCTTTCTTT,CASSQDSAYTEAFF
13,TRBJ1-1,TRBV28,few,-,TGTGCCAGCAGTTTACAGGAGAACACTGAAGCTTTCTTT,CASSLQENTEAFF
15,TRBJ2-5,TRBV5-1,-,-,TGCGCCAGCAGCGTTGGGGTGGAGGTAGGAGAGACCCAGTACTTC,CASSVGVEVGETQYF
14,TRBJ2-7,TRBV9,-,TRBD2,TGTGCCAGCAGCCAGAGCGGGAAACCCTACGAGCAGTACTTC,CASSQSGKPYEQYF
13,TRBJ2-7,TRBV6-5,few,-,TGTGCCAGCAGTGGGCCGAAATCCTACGAGCAGTACTTC,CASSGPKSYEQYF
13,TRBJ1-5,TRBV19,-,-,TGTGCCAGTAGTCAAAATAGCAATCAGCCCCAGCATTTT,CASSQNSNQPQHF
12,TRBJ1-2,TRBV28,few,-,TGTGCCAGCAGTTTAAGACACTATGGCTACACCTTC,CASSLRHYGYTF
13,TRBJ2-5,TRBV28,-,-,TGTGCCAGCAGTTTGCCAGGCTGGGGGACCCAGTACTTC,CASSLPGWGTQYF
14,TRBJ2-1,TRBV14,few,TRBD2,TGTGCCAGCAGAGGTCAGGGAGGGAAGAATGAGCAGTTCTTC,CASRGQGGKNEQFF
13,TRBJ2-1,TRBV27,-,TRBD1,TGTGCCAGCAGTTCCGGGACAGACAATGAGCAGTTCTTC,CASSSGTDNEQFF
15,TRBJ2-3,TRBV7-2,-,-,TGTGCCAGCAGCCGAGGGAGACTTCCCACAGATACGCAGTATTTT,CASSRGRLPTDTQYF
14,TRBJ2-3,TRBV29-1,-,TRBD2,TGCAGCGTTGAGGACGGGAGGAGCACAGATACGCAGTATTTT,CSVEDGRSTDTQYF
13,TRBJ2-7,TRBV30,few,-,TGTGCCTGGAGTGTACTGGCTCTCTACGAGCAGTACTTC,CAWSVLALYEQYF
16,TRBJ1-2,TRBV30,-,TRBD1,TGTGCCTTAACCGGGACAGGGGCGGAGGGTAACTATGGCTACACCTTC,CALTGTGAEGNYGYTF
13,TRBJ1-2,TRBV5-6,few,-,TGTGCCAGCAGCTTGGGATCAAACTATGGCTACACCTTC,CASSLGSNYGYTF
13,TRBJ2-7,TRBV28,-,-,TGTGCCAGCAGTATAAGACACCCCTACGAGCAGTACTTC,CASSIRHPYEQYF
15,TRBJ1-5,TRBV30,-,TRBD1,TGTGTCTGGAGTCCGGACAGGGGAGGCAATCAGCCCCAGCATTTT,CVWSPDRGGNQPQHF
13,TRBJ2-1,TRBV29-1,-,-,TGCAGCGTTGAAGGGGACGCCTACAATGAGCAGTTCTTC,CSVEGDAYNEQFF
13,TRBJ2-1,TRBV29-1,few,TRBD1,TGCAGCGTTGCCCAGGGGGCGTACAATGAGCAGTTCTTC,CSVAQGAYNEQFF
12,TRBJ2-4,TRBV29-1,-,-,TGCAGCGTTGAACAGACCAAAAACATTCAGTACTTC,CSVEQTKNIQYF